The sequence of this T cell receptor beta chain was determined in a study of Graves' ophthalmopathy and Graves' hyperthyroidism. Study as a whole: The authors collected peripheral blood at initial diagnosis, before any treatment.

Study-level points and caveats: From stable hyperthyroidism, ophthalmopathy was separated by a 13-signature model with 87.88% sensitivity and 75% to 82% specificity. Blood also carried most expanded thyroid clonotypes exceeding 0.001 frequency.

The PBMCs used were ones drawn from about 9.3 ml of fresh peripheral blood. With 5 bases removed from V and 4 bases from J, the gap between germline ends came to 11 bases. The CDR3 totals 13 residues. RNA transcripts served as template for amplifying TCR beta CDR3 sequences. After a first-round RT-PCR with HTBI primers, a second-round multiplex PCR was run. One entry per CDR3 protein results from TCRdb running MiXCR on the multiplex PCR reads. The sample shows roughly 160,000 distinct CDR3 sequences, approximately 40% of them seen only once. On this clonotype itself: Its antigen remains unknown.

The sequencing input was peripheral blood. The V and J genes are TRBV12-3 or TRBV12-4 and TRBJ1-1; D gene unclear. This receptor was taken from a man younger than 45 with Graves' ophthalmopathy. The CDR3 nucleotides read TGTGCCAGCAGTCCAAGAGTGGGCACTGAAGCTTTCTTT. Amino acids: CASSPRVGTEAFF.